The 8 T cell receptor beta chains presented below share a single source sample, sequenced in a study of patients and donors after allogeneic stem cell transplantation. TCRdb ran MiXCR on the RT-PCR reads and lists one entry per CDR3 protein. The sample includes roughly 960,000 distinct CDR3 sequences, roughly 18% of them seen just once. Sequences were obtained from blood, either unsorted or a sorted T cell fraction (not recorded which). All receptors come from a human donor who was either an allogeneic HSCT recipient or a stem cell or donor lymphocyte infusion donor (not recorded which). It is not recorded whose cells these are; they may come from a transplant donor.

The sample holds a few counts of this clonotype. The V and J genes are TRBV5-4 and TRBJ2-1; 9 bases agree with TRBD1. Germline lookup yields CDR1 SGHNT and CDR2 YYREEE (reference sequence). The V and J ends lost 3 bases and 2 bases, in that order; junction bases with no gene match: 3. This CDR3 has 15 amino acids. The CDR3 region is CASSYDRGTYNEQFF. The CDR3 bases are TGTGCCAGCAGCTACGACAGGGGGACCTACAATGAGCAGTTCTTC.

This clonotype was observed at least ten times. Here the CDR3 DNA reads TGCGCCAGCAGCCAAGCGACAGGGGGACGTGGCTACACCTTC. Its translation is CASSQATGGRGYTF. The J gene is TRBJ1-2, the V gene TRBV4-3; TRBD1 aligns across 9 bases. The CDR3 length is 14 residues. Germline V gene sequence: CDR1 LGHNA, CDR2 YSLEER. Trimming removed 1 base from V and 7 bases from J; junction bases left unmatched: 4.

Only a few counts were recorded for this clonotype. The chain has TRBV20-1 and TRBJ2-6, with 9 positions matching TRBD1. CDR1 and CDR2 from the germline V gene are DFQATT and SNEGSKA (reference sequence). Trimming at V came to 3 bases and at J to 2 bases, leaving 5 bases not matched to a gene. This CDR3 spans 16 amino acids. DNA for the CDR3: TGCAGTGCTAGTAGGGACAGGGTAACTGGGGCCAACGTCCTGACTTTC. Translating gives CSASRDRVTGANVLTF.

CDR3 nucleotides: TGTGCCAGCAGCTTAAGGACAGGGACGGCCGGGGAGCTGTTTTTT. It encodes CASSLRTGTAGELFF. V is TRBV7-9 and J is TRBJ2-2; 8 nucleotides align to TRBD1. Trimming cost V 2 bases and J 6 bases; bases outside gene matches: 5. The CDR3 consists of 15 residues. Looked up from germline, CDR1 is SEHNR and CDR2 is FQNEAQ (reference sequence).

This clonotype was seen only a few times. The J gene is TRBJ2-5, the V gene TRBV5-1; TRBD1 agrees at 8 bases. The CDR3 totals 16 residues. Germline values: CDR1 SGHRS, CDR2 YFSETQ. V lost 0 bases to trimming and J lost 5 bases; unmatched junction nucleotides: 9. CDR3 sequence reads: CASSLEQGAWQETQYF. CDR3 bases: TGCGCCAGCAGCTTGGAGCAGGGGGCTTGGCAGGAGACCCAGTACTTC. Based on the CDR3 plus reference TRBV5-1 and TRBJ2-5, the full variable domain is KAGVTQTPRYLIKTRGQQVTLSCSPISGHRSVSWYQQTPGQGLQFLFEYFSETQRNKGNFPGRFSGRQFSNSRSEMNVSTLELGDSALYLCASSLEQGAWQETQYFGPGTRLLVL.

The J gene is TRBJ2-4, the V gene TRBV20-1; TRBD2 matches 9 bases. J was trimmed by 4 bases and V by 4 bases; bases with no gene match: 5. This CDR3 is 14 amino acids long. Germline V gives CDR1 DFQATT, CDR2 SNEGSKA (reference sequence). CDR3 amino acids: CSAILSGGKNIQYF. CDR3 DNA sequence: TGCAGTGCTATTCTTAGCGGGGGAAAAAACATTCAGTACTTC.

The gene calls are TRBV7-2 and TRBJ1-1; no reliable D call. Per germline, CDR1 SGHTA and CDR2 FQGNSA. Trimming removed 6 bases from V and 2 bases from J, with 16 bases in between. The CDR3 has 15 residues. The CDR3 DNA follows: TGTGCCAGCAGTCGGGATGTGGGGAGCAACACTGAAGCTTTCTTT. Its protein is CASSRDVGSNTEAFF.

This clonotype was seen a handful of times. This chain links TRBV11-1 with TRBJ2-1, with 8 nucleotides matching TRBD1. CDR1 and CDR2 (germline): SGHAT, FQDESV (reference sequence). The CDR3 runs 18 residues. The J segment lost 0 bases and the V segment lost 2 bases, leaving 9 bases of the junction unmatched. CDR3 region: CASSLLLGTGTSYNEQFF. For the CDR3, the DNA is TGTGCCAGCAGCTTACTATTGGGGACAGGCACCTCCTACAATGAGCAGTTCTTC.